The next 24 T cell receptor beta chains were all read from a single sample in a study of T cells in Graves' hyperthyroidism and ophthalmopathy. What was amplified from RNA transcripts were TCR beta CDR3 regions. When the TCR CDR3 underwent first-round RT-PCR, the HTBI primer set was used. TCRdb reanalysed the multiplex PCR reads using MiXCR and keeps one entry per CDR3 protein. This sample has roughly 600,000 distinct CDR3 sequences; about 14% occur once, and the top ten carry about 12%. The sample was blood. These receptors were collected from a woman between 45 and 65 years old with Graves' ophthalmopathy.

Many counts were recorded for this clonotype. The chain recombines TRBV5-6 with TRBJ2-7, with D unclear. V was shortened by 0 bases and J by 5 bases, with 12 bases between the two germline ends. Germline V CDR1 and CDR2: SGHDT, YYEEEE. The CDR3 is 14 residues long. The CDR3 nucleotides are TGTGCCAGCAGCTTGGGAATGGCAGTGAACGAGCAGTACTTC. Translation: CASSLGMAVNEQYF.

This clonotype was detected a few times. This sequence joins TRBV6-5 and TRBJ2-7; 12 bases line up with TRBD2. The CDR3 sequence is 16 residues long. Germline V lookup: CDR1 MNHEY, CDR2 SVGAGI. J lost 3 bases, V lost 4 bases, and 7 bases had no gene match. DNA for the CDR3: TGTGCCAGCAGTTCTATCCCGGGACTAGCGGGCTACGAGCAGTACTTC. Its translation: CASSSIPGLAGYEQYF.

This clonotype has just a few counts. The rearrangement uses TRBV19 and TRBJ2-7, with TRBD1 matching 7 bases. After removal of 3 bases from V and 3 bases from J, the junction contained 5 bases not matched to a gene. The CDR3 length is 14 residues. Germline lookup yields CDR1 LNHDA and CDR2 SQIVND (reference sequence). The CDR3 reads CASSMVGQFYEQYF. CDR3 nucleotide sequence: TGTGCCAGTAGTATGGTGGGACAGTTCTACGAGCAGTACTTC.

The V and J genes are TRBV20-1 and TRBJ2-7; perhaps TRBD1 as D (6 bases). With 6 bases removed from V and 6 bases from J, the gap between germline ends came to 24 bases. The CDR3 loop spans 15 amino acids. In germline, CDR1 is DFQATT, CDR2 SNEGSKA (reference sequence). As DNA, the CDR3 is TGCAGTGCCGTAGACGGGACGGGTGCCAGGGGCGAGCAGTACTTC. Translated: CSAVDGTGARGEQYF.

This rearrangement joins TRBV27 to TRBJ2-3; 9 bases map to TRBD2. CDR1 is MNHEY and CDR2 is SMNVEV in the germline V gene (reference sequence). V was pared by 5 bases and J by 2 bases, with 8 bases of the junction left unmatched. This CDR3 is built from 16 residues. As DNA, the CDR3 is TGTGCCAGCAGTCCCCCTCTAGCGGGAAACACAGATACGCAGTATTTT. Its translation: CASSPPLAGNTDTQYF.

Many counts were recorded for this clonotype. The J gene is TRBJ1-1, the V gene TRBV5-1; 7 bases are shared with TRBD1. The J segment lost 4 bases and the V segment lost 0 bases, leaving 9 bases of the junction unmatched. CDR1 SGHRS and CDR2 YFSETQ come from the germline V gene. The CDR3 has 16 amino acids. The CDR3 bases are TGCGCCAGCAGCTTGGCCGGGAGGGCAGGGGGCACTGAAGCTTTCTTT. Amino acids: CASSLAGRAGGTEAFF.

Remarks on this clonotype: The junction differs from germline at one of its ends, possibly a read error. This chain uses TRBV15 with TRBJ2-7, with D perhaps matching TRBD2 (7 bases). From germline, CDR1 is LNHNV and CDR2 YYDKDF (reference sequence). The CDR3 covers 15 residues. The CDR3 coding sequence is TGTGCCACCAGCCGTGGTGGGACCGGGGGGCTCGAGCAGTGCTTC. This sequence encodes CATSRGGTGGLEQCF.

This clonotype was observed once. Just one base apart from a much larger clone, this may be a read error. This chain uses TRBV3-1 with TRBJ2-7; the D is unclear. The CDR3 loop spans 12 amino acids. Germline CDR1 LGHDT, CDR2 YNNKEL (reference sequence). The CDR3 DNA follows: TGTGCCAGCGGCCAAAATGCCTACGAGCAGTACTTC. Its translation: CASGQNAYEQYF.

This clonotype was counted at least ten times. The rearrangement links TRBV2 to TRBJ1-2; D is unclear. The CDR3 contains 15 residues. Trimming cost V 3 bases and J 0 bases, with 11 bases left between them. Germline V gives CDR1 SNHLY, CDR2 FYNNEI. DNA for the CDR3: TGTGCCAGCAGTGATCGACTGGCCGCTAACTATGGCTACACCTTC. Amino acid sequence: CASSDRLAANYGYTF. The full variable domain, rest sourced from reference TRBV2 and TRBJ1-2, is EPEVTQTPSHQVTQMGQEVILRCVPISNHLYFYWYRQILGQKVEFLVSFYNNEISEKSEIFDDQFSVERPDGSNFTLKIRSTKLEDSAMYFCASSDRLAANYGYTFGSGTRLTVV.

This clonotype turned up a few times. The chain uses TRBV12-5 and TRBJ2-1; D is undetermined. Germline V gives CDR1 LGHNT, CDR2 FRNRAP. With 1 base removed from V and 0 bases from J, the gap between germline ends came to 16 bases. This CDR3 has 18 residues. CDR3 sequence (DNA): TGTGCTAGTGGTTTGGATGGTTGGGTCCCTTCCTCCTACAATGAGCAGTTCTTC. Amino acid sequence: CASGLDGWVPSSYNEQFF.

This clonotype was observed a handful of times. The rearrangement links TRBV28 to TRBJ2-1, with D unresolved. The CDR3 length is 13 residues. V was clipped by 6 bases and J by 8 bases, with 14 bases between them. Per the germline V gene, CDR1 is MDHEN and CDR2 is SYDVKM. The CDR3 nucleotides read TGTGCCAGCAGCCCTCTCGAGTGGGATGAGCAGTTCTTC. Its protein product is CASSPLEWDEQFF.

This clonotype was detected ten times or more. The rearrangement uses TRBV5-1 and TRBJ2-7, with 13 bases matching TRBD2. V gave up 4 bases and J gave up 1 base; unmatched junction bases: 11. Germline loops: CDR1 SGHRS, CDR2 YFSETQ. The CDR3 has 18 amino acids. The DNA of the CDR3 is TGCGCCAGCAGCATTGGACTAGCGGGAGCAGGGGTGTCCTACGAGCAGTACTTC. Its translation is CASSIGLAGAGVSYEQYF.

At least ten counts were recorded for this clonotype. The chain links TRBV10-3 to TRBJ2-7; perhaps TRBD2 as D (6 bases). Germline CDR1 ENHRY, CDR2 SYGVKD. The CDR3 consists of 15 residues. V lost 9 bases and J lost 5, with 23 bases in between. The CDR3 loop reads CAIRVEGRVFDEQYF. The DNA of the CDR3 is TGTGCCATAAGGGTGGAGGGGAGAGTTTTCGACGAGCAGTACTTC.

This clonotype was counted many times. The V and J genes are TRBV28 and TRBJ2-1; perhaps TRBD1 as D (6 bases). In germline, CDR1 is MDHEN, CDR2 SYDVKM. The CDR3 is 12 amino acids. Trimming took off 5 bases at V and 14 bases at J, with 16 bases between the two ends. The CDR3 here is CASSQPGHFKFF. In nucleotides, the CDR3 is TGTGCCAGCAGTCAACCGGGACATTTTAAGTTCTTC.

This clonotype was found a few times. The gene calls are TRBV14 and TRBJ2-5; tentative D call: TRBD1 (5 bases). CDR3 length equals 14 residues. Germline V gene lookup returns CDR1 SGHDN and CDR2 FVKESK. V lost 2 bases and J 1 base, leaving 8 bases between the germline ends. CDR3 nucleotides: TGTGCCAGCAGCCAACAGGGCTTCCAAGAGACCCAGTACTTC. Translation gives CASSQQGFQETQYF.

In DNA form, the CDR3 reads TGTGCCAGCAGCCCTACGACTAGTTTTAGCACAGATACGCAGTATTTT. Translating gives CASSPTTSFSTDTQYF. The V gene is TRBV5-6, the J gene TRBJ2-3; D is possibly TRBD2 (6 bases). V gave up 4 bases and J gave up 0 bases, with 15 bases separating them. The CDR3 is 16 amino acids. Germline loops: CDR1 SGHDT, CDR2 YYEEEE.

This clonotype was observed many times. The V and J genes are TRBV6-1 and TRBJ2-5; tentative D call: TRBD1 (6 bases). Germline V lookup: CDR1 MNHNS, CDR2 SASEGT. The CDR3 is 16 amino acids. Trimming removed 5 bases from V and 4 bases from J, with 20 bases in between. As DNA, the CDR3 is TGTGCCAGCAGTTTGGCAGGGGCGCTACTTGGAGAGACCCAGTACTTC. This encodes CASSLAGALLGETQYF.

This sequence joins TRBV28 and TRBJ2-1; D could derive from TRBD1 or TRBD2 (5 bases each). Trimming removed 2 bases from V and 4 bases from J, with 15 bases in between. The V gene's germline CDR1 is MDHEN and CDR2 SYDVKM. The CDR3 is 16 amino acids. This CDR3 is CASSLVAGTLYNEQFF. The CDR3 DNA is TGTGCCAGCAGTTTAGTGGCCGGGACCTTGTACAATGAGCAGTTCTTC. Filled out from reference TRBV28 and TRBJ2-1, the complete variable domain reads DVKVTQSSRYLVKRTGEKVFLECVQDMDHENMFWYRQDPGLGLRLIYFSYDVKMKEKGDIPEGYSVSREKKERFSLILESASTNQTSMYLCASSLVAGTLYNEQFFGPGTRLTVL.

The sample holds a few counts of this clonotype. This chain links TRBV6-5 with TRBJ2-2; D is unresolved. Germline-derived CDR1 and CDR2 are MNHEY and SVGAGI. V was trimmed by 2 bases and J by 4 bases, leaving 8 bases between them. This CDR3 comprises 14 residues. CDR3 region: CASSYRAITGELFF. The CDR3 nucleotides are TGTGCCAGCAGTTACAGGGCCATCACCGGGGAGCTGTTTTTT.

The rearrangement uses TRBV7-6 and TRBJ2-2; 11 bases align to TRBD2. This CDR3 is built from 18 residues. Germline CDR1 and CDR2: SGHVS and FNYEAQ. The J segment lost 2 bases and the V segment lost 1 base, leaving 6 bases of the junction unmatched. CDR3 residues: CASSLGVAGGANTGELFF. The CDR3 DNA follows: TGTGCCAGCAGCTTAGGAGTAGCGGGAGGGGCAAACACCGGGGAGCTGTTTTTT.

The gene calls are TRBV28 and TRBJ2-7, with TRBD2 as a possible D gene (6 bases). The CDR3 spans 15 residues. Germline V gene lookup returns CDR1 MDHEN and CDR2 SYDVKM. V was trimmed by 2 bases and J by 3 bases, leaving 14 bases between them. CDR3 sequence: CASSLVEAGHYEQYF. The CDR3 nucleotides are TGTGCCAGCAGTTTAGTGGAGGCGGGGCACTACGAGCAGTACTTC.

In this sample, this clonotype turned up many times. The chain joins TRBV11-2 to TRBJ2-1; the D gene is possibly TRBD2 (5 bases). V lost 3 bases to trimming and J lost 6 bases, with 18 bases between them. CDR1 and CDR2 from the germline V gene are SGHAT and FQNNGV. CDR3 length equals 16 residues. The CDR3 loop is CASSFLGFREVNEQFF. The DNA of the CDR3 is TGTGCCAGCAGCTTTCTAGGTTTTCGGGAAGTCAATGAGCAGTTCTTC.

The rearrangement uses TRBV4-3 and TRBJ1-1, with D unclear. The CDR3 is 14 residues long. V lost 1 base and J 3 bases, leaving 9 bases between the germline ends. In germline, CDR1 is LGHNA, CDR2 YSLEER. DNA for the CDR3: TGCGCCAGCAGCCAAGGGGATGGGGACACTGAAGCTTTCTTT. Its translation is CASSQGDGDTEAFF.

This clonotype has more than one count but fewer than ten. The V and J genes are TRBV6-1 and TRBJ2-7, with D unclear. From germline, CDR1 is MNHNS and CDR2 SASEGT. This CDR3 has 12 residues. With 7 bases removed from V and 3 bases from J, the gap between germline ends came to 10 bases. The CDR3 is CASTTPNYEQYF. In DNA, the CDR3 is TGTGCCAGCACTACCCCTAACTACGAGCAGTACTTC.